This T cell receptor (beta chain) was recovered during a study of cytomegalovirus exposure and HLA in healthy donors (dated by TCRdb to 2016 to 2017). About the full investigation: In an earlier analysis of under 600 of the donors, approximately 300 Gb of sequence data and 90 million to 120 million unique TCR beta sequences from some 170 million T cells were reported. An early release covering roughly 640 HLA-typed donors comprised about 320 gigabases of sequencing data and tens of millions of unique TCR sequences. Among the roughly 390 genotyped donors, about 83% belonged to the genetic ancestry cluster associated with self-reported Caucasian donors. The aim of the study was to test whether cataloging public T cell receptors could identify signatures of past pathogen exposure. Using immunosequencing, the study profiled T cell repertoires from some 670 subjects and related those repertoires to cytomegalovirus serostatus. In addition to the first cohort of approximately 650 subjects, a separate validation cohort of about 120 different subjects was used. High-throughput TCR immunosequencing, statistical association of individual TCRs with disease status, and machine learning were combined to predict cytomegalovirus infection status. To study patterns of TCR occurrence, a later analysis re-analyzed previously published TCR beta repertoires from several hundred donors and added high-resolution HLA genotyping. In the later analysis, no new phenotypic data were used to find candidate immune exposures; instead, reliance was placed on TCR beta sequences and their occurrence across donors. In an earlier analysis of roughly 580 of the donors, high-throughput TCR beta sequencing was used to judge whether each TCR beta V gene segment behaved as functional or pseudogenic. Donor age, sex, ethnicity and CMV serostatus were compiled together with the repertoire data. Genome-wide SNP genotypes for about three fifths of the roughly 700 donors were used in a later genetic analysis, which treated that subset as a discovery cohort. All discovery cohort repertoires had been generated using a single sequencing platform. Class I and class II HLA loci were covered by the typing at four-digit resolution. The number of typed donors differed by locus: about 620-640 for A, B, C, DRB1 and DQB1; approximately 520 for DQA1; 600 to 610 for DPA1; and around 490 for DPB1. Several DR-DQ haplotypes were treated as single units for association and clustering because of strong linkage in the cohort. On average, about 200,000 unique TCR beta nucleotide sequences were sequenced per donor among a few hundred genotyped donors of the cohort, with 15% to 20% of those sequences being non-productive. Study-wide findings and limitations: Linkage disequilibrium might explain the correlated functional status among segregating V segments, but an unknown experimental factor could not be excluded. A further reported finding was that TCR beta sequences accurately predicted the HLA-A and HLA-B alleles for most subjects in the first cohort. In a later genetic analysis, a missense DCLRE1C variant was associated with V-gene and J-gene trimming of TCR beta chains, and the association was replicated in an independent cohort. Some IMGT-functional V segments, including TRBV6-2 and TRBV6-3, could not be told apart with the 87-base-pair reads, so those segments were excluded. According to a later analysis, most CMV-associated TCR beta chains appeared to be HLA-restricted, and the HLA associations seemed to be driven largely by CMV exposure. A cluster of highly shared sequence variants was judged likely to be a technical artifact of the sequencing pipeline. The authors suggested that the approach could potentially be extended to other disease states and immunological phenotypes. In a later analysis, around 17,000 TCR beta sequences were associated with specific HLA alleles at a false discovery rate of 0.05. Presence/absence analyses assumed roughly uniform sequencing depth across donors, an assumption that may not hold. Across donors, most TCR sequences were observed very rarely, whereas some public TCRs were present in many individuals. According to a later genetic analysis, donors in an Asian-associated ancestry cluster had fewer N-insertions in productive TCRs than the roughly 700-donor mean. The study gave a list of 150 to 200 TCR beta chains associated with cytomegalovirus. Assigning TCR associations to individual alleles was difficult when HLA alleles, especially DR and DQ, strongly co-occurred. Because counts were too low, roughly 17 rarely observed V segments, including chromosome 9 orphons, were left out of the earlier analysis of 587 of the donors. The classifier was reported to diagnose cytomegalovirus status with high specificity and sensitivity in both the original cohort and the validation cohort. Only TCR beta chains were sequenced in this cohort, and the absence of alpha or paired-chain data limited detectable features. An earlier analysis of approximately 590 of the donors showed that most TCR beta V segments appeared in productive rearrangements either about 87% or about 30% of the time, which broadly matched IMGT annotations. Compared with equally common non-associated chains, HLA-associated TCR beta chains in a later analysis were more clonally expanded and had lower generation probabilities. In a later analysis, the rate of TCR association differed among HLA loci, with DRB1 alleles having the most associated TCRs and HLA-C alleles having the fewest. CMV serostatus was the only immune exposure information available for the cohort. In vitro tests confirmed that a few of the cytomegalovirus-associated TCR beta chains recognize cytomegalovirus antigens. According to a later analysis, parvovirus B19, influenza, CMV and Epstein-Barr virus appeared linked to several top co-occurrence clusters. Because HLA typing was unavailable for some donors at each locus, only the typed subset was used in association tests.

Preparation of the library involved the immunoSEQ multiplex PCR assay. For the multiplex PCR, a mixture combining 60 forward primers for TCR Vbeta segments and 13 reverse primers for TCR Jbeta segments was used. The CDR3 region of rearranged TCR beta genes was amplified from genomic DNA with a multiplex PCR assay. The amplified TCR beta libraries were sequenced on the Illumina HiSeq System as 87-base-pair reads. As for the original processing: Across the 670 or so repertoires, a later analysis counted 60 million to 90 million unique TCR beta chains, around 11 million of which were shared by at least two donors. Raw reads were error-corrected and collapsed into unique sequences by a nearest-neighbor algorithm in which closely related sequences were merged to remove PCR and sequencing errors. CDR3 sequences were aligned to IMGT reference sequences to assign V, D and J gene segments. For a sequence to be retained, at least a six-nucleotide match to both a V gene segment and a J gene segment was required. Rearrangements were classified as productive when the CDR3 lacked stop codons and remained in frame with V and J, and all other rearrangements were classified as non-productive. CDR3 was defined by IMGT convention, running from the second conserved V-encoded cysteine to the conserved J-encoded phenylalanine. The earlier analysis of about 500 of the donors excluded sequences that lacked an unambiguous match to a single V gene segment. An earlier analysis of fewer than 750 of the donors called V segments functional above 56.7% productive rearrangements and segregating when the between-donor standard deviation exceeded 5%. A statistical classification framework was built to diagnose cytomegalovirus status from the catalog of TCR beta chain sequences. In a later analysis, V and J genes were assigned by comparing TCR nucleotide sequences against IMGT/GENE-DB human TR gene sequences. A later analysis assigned CDR3 sequences and most-parsimonious VDJ recombination scenarios with the TCRdist pipeline. In a later analysis, each TCR beta chain was defined by its CDR3 amino acid sequence together with its V-gene family, and reads without a unique V-gene family were excluded. A later analysis removed 500 to 650 highly shared, low-generation-probability nucleotide sequences to deal with suspected cross-contamination and a sequencing artifact. For each public chain, a later analysis derived a clonal expansion index from normalized ranks of inferred template counts within each repertoire. Generation probabilities in a later analysis came from a VDJ recombination model fitted to out-of-frame rearrangements, and those results were checked against IGoR. Hypergeometric tests were used in a later analysis to score TCR-TCR, TCR-HLA and TCR-CMV co-occurrence, with a repertoire-size bias correction applied to the TCR pairs. To estimate false discovery rates, a later analysis permuted the HLA or CMV assignments 20 times. In a later analysis, co-occurring TCRs were grouped using DBSCAN, with TCRdist sequence similarity added in when clustering inside HLA-allele-positive subsets. Co-occurrence clustering excluded repertoires with fewer than 30,000 or more than 120,000 public chains, plus five with anomalous nucleotide sharing. Here the immuneACCESS table is served through TCRdb, limited to in-frame sequences with V and J called. Missing clones are a known gap in these copies; in checked studies unresolved V genes cover under half, and the rest lacks a known reason. The V and J calls and the clone size are those of that table, but D and trimming were determined from the DNA. Present in this sample are about 180,000 clones, roughly 78% of which were seen just once. Roughly 2% of the sample is taken by the ten largest.

Including the terminal cysteine and phenylalanine, the CDR3 comprises 16 residues. The kept DNA is CDR3 alone, 48 bases in frame from the first base. The junction carries 19 bases between V and J, which are trimmed by 0 bases and 7 bases respectively. Looking up the germline V gene yields CDR1 SGHDT and CDR2 YYEEEE. Details on this clone: The specificity of this receptor is unknown. One base away there is no much larger clone; base qualities are not given.

The cohort consisted of 666 healthy bone marrow donors. At the time of sampling, every cohort member was nominally healthy, though immune exposures that went unrecorded were likely present. The donor tested CMV seronegative and was one of the 352 seronegative cohort members. Each donor provided a peripheral blood sample, and peripheral blood mononuclear cells were used for TCR beta sequencing. Genomic DNA was extracted from the blood cell samples with the Qiagen DNeasy Blood Extraction Kit. Source material: PBMCs. The chain is assembled from TRBV5-6 and TRBJ2-5, with TRBD1 as a weak D call on 6 bases. The sequence was collected from a woman aged 30 to 39 in good health and CMV-seronegative. The DNA sequence is given as TGTGCCAGCAGCTTGGCCGGTGGACAGTGGGCGGGGACCCAGTACTTC. It is translated as CASSLAGGQWAGTQYF.